The 5 T cell receptor beta chains below come from one sample, sequenced in a study of T cell responses to AZD1222 COVID-19 vaccine. The method was immunoSEQ multiplex PCR; TCRdb's version includes in-frame clones alone and lacks a portion of them. The table records some 130,000 clones, approximately 88% of them present only once. The sequencing here drew on peripheral blood, taken on day 0 of AZD1222 vaccination. The receptors shown here come from an adult in good health.

This clone was seen only once. CDR3 coding DNA: TGTGCCAGCAGCCACCTCCTAGGACGGGCAAATGAGCAGTTCTTC. Its translation is CASSHLLGRANEQFF. The rearrangement uses TRBV3-1 (or the pseudogene TRBV3-2) and TRBJ2-1, with D unclear. Trimming took 3 bases from V and 7 from J, leaving 16 bases between them. The length of the CDR3 is 15 residues. Germline V lookup: CDR1 LGHDT, CDR2 YNNKEL (reference sequence).

As for this clone: Sequence at one end of the junction differs from germline and may be a read error. The genes are TRBV12-3 or TRBV12-4 and TRBJ2-3, with 7 bases aligning to TRBD2. CDR3 size: 13 residues. CDR3 loop: CASSLAGTDTQYF. Written as DNA, the CDR3 is TGTGCCAGCAGTCTAGCGGGCACAGATACGCAGTATTTT.

This chain connects TRBV6-6 to TRBJ2-7; D gene uncertain. Trimming took 5 bases from V and 3 from J, leaving 5 bases between them. Per germline, CDR1 MNHNY and CDR2 SVGAGI (reference sequence). The CDR3 spans 11 residues. The CDR3 is CASSPLYEQYF. The CDR3 nucleotides read TGTGCCAGCAGTCCCCTCTACGAGCAGTACTTC.

The chain is built from TRBV20-1 and TRBJ2-7; D is unresolved. Germline values: CDR1 DFQATT, CDR2 SNEGSKA (reference sequence). This CDR3 is built from 13 residues. Trimming took 3 bases from V and 0 from J, leaving 9 bases between them. Written as DNA, the CDR3 is TGCAGTGCTAGTGACGGCAGCTCCTACGAGCAGTACTTC. Its translation is CSASDGSSYEQYF.

V is TRBV28 and J is TRBJ2-7; D perhaps matches TRBD1 (5 bases). With 7 bases removed from V and 0 bases from J, the gap between germline ends came to 10 bases. CDR3 size: 13 residues. Germline V gene sequence: CDR1 MDHEN, CDR2 SYDVKM. CDR3 in DNA: TGTGCCAGCACTTCACAGGTCTCCTACGAGCAGTACTTC. This gives the protein CASTSQVSYEQYF.